What follows describes a single T cell receptor (beta chain). Its antigen remains unidentified. Germline values: CDR1 SQVTM, CDR2 ANQGSEA. Between the trimmed V and J ends, which lost 0 bases and 2 bases, there was a span of 17 bases. The CDR3 length is 16 residues. These data come from a study of blood T cells in healthy people across ages. Study-wide results and limits: TCR beta diversity was tightly associated with the proportion of naive T cells.

For the second PCR, which ran for roughly 7 to 11 cycles, a sample-barcoded 5' primer and a J-beta primer mix were used. A single record per CDR3 protein comes from TCRdb applying MiXCR to the 5' RACE reads. The repertoire includes around 1,000,000 distinct CDR3 sequences, under 30% of them detected once, and 0.65% to 0.75% sits in the top ten. A further study also used this sample, focusing on T cells of mothers and their children.

The rearrangement links TRBV29-1 to TRBJ2-7; unclear D gene. The source is a girl aged 2 to 9 in good health. Sequenced input: blood. The CDR3 sequence: CSVEDQVTLNTYEQYF. Here the CDR3 DNA reads TGCAGCGTTGAAGATCAGGTGACACTCAATACCTACGAGCAGTACTTC.